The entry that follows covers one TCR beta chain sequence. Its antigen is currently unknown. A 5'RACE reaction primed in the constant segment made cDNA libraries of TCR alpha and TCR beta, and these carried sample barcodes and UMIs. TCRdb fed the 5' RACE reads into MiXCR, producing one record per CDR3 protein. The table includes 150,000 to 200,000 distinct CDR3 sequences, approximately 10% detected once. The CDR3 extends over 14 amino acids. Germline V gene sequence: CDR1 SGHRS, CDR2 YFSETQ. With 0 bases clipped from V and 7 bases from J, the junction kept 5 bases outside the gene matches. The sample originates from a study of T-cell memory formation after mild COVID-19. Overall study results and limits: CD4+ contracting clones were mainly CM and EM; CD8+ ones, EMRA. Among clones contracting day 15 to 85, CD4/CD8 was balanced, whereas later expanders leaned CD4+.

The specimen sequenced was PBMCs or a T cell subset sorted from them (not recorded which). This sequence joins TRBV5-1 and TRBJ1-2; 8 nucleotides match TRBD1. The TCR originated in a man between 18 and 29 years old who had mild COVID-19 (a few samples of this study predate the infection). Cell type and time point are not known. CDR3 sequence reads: CASSLGQGHGGYTF. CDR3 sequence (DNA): TGCGCCAGCAGCTTGGGACAGGGGCACGGTGGCTACACCTTC.